This passage covers 7 T cell receptor beta chains from one sample sequenced in a study of CD8+ T cells in alopecia areata. Treatment meaning: oral pan-JAK inhibitor, 5-10 mg twice daily. Extracted RNA was reverse transcribed into cDNA, the sequencing template. Method: immunoSEQ multiplex PCR; TCRdb's copy keeps in-frame clones and lacks some. The table lists some 180,000 clones, less than 70% of them singletons, with approximately 11% in the top ten. The sequenced sample was CD8+ T cells sorted from blood, obtained at week 24, from a patient treated with tofacitinib. The receptors come from a human donor with alopecia areata.

This chain connects TRBV30 to TRBJ2-7; 10 nucleotides align to TRBD1. The CDR3 extends over 14 amino acids. The junction had 4 bases not matched to a gene; V was cut back by 2 bases and J by 3 bases. Germline V gene lookup returns CDR1 GTSNPN and CDR2 SVGIG (reference sequence). As DNA, the CDR3 is TGTGCCTGGAGTACCGGGACAGGGGTCTACGAGCAGTACTTC. Translating gives CAWSTGTGVYEQYF.

This clone was observed a single time. This chain links TRBV4-2 with TRBJ2-7; no reliable D call. Germline V CDR1 and CDR2: LGHNA, YNFKEQ. The V end was cut by 0 bases, the J end by 5 bases, with 8 bases between. The CDR3 consists of 13 residues. CDR3 DNA sequence: TGTGCCAGCAGCCAAGATGTATCCGACGAGCAGTACTTC. Translation gives CASSQDVSDEQYF.

On this clone: The identical CDR3 is also encoded by other nucleotide sequences in the sample. The chain recombines TRBV7-9 with TRBJ1-5; D gene ambiguous. The CDR3 runs 12 residues. Trimming took 2 bases from V and 6 from J, leaving 5 bases between them. Germline-derived CDR1 and CDR2 are SEHNR and FQNEAQ (reference sequence). The CDR3 is CASSLSSQPQHF. CDR3 DNA sequence: TGTGCCAGCAGCTTATCTAGTCAGCCCCAGCATTTT.

The rearrangement joins TRBV29-1 to TRBJ1-2; no clear D. The CDR3 has 11 residues. The V end was cut by 2 bases, the J end by 8 bases, with 9 bases between. Per germline, CDR1 SQVTM and CDR2 ANQGSEA. The CDR3 nucleotides are TGCAGCGTTGAACTGGGGAGCGGCTACACCTTC. Protein: CSVELGSGYTF.

This CDR3 is CASTPLDWGTYEQYF. CDR3 nucleotides: TGTGCCAGCACTCCTCTTGATTGGGGAACCTACGAGCAGTACTTC. The chain has TRBV11-2 and TRBJ2-7; no firm D call. This CDR3 is built from 15 residues. Germline lookup yields CDR1 SGHAT and CDR2 FQNNGV. Trimming took off 7 bases at V and 2 bases at J, with 18 bases between the two ends.

The chain couples TRBV29-1 to TRBJ2-7; possibly TRBD2 for D (5 bases). This CDR3 has 14 residues. Germline CDR1 SQVTM, CDR2 ANQGSEA. V was trimmed by 4 bases and J by 2 bases, leaving 15 bases between them. Here the CDR3 DNA reads TGCAGCGTTGTCGACCCTACGGGGACCTACGAGCAGTACTTC. Translating it yields CSVVDPTGTYEQYF.

This chain joins TRBV6-6 and TRBJ2-5, with D maybe TRBD2 (5 bases). This CDR3 comprises 14 residues. The V and J ends lost 0 bases and 0 bases respectively, with 5 bases between them. Germline V gene data show CDR1 as MNHNY and CDR2 as SVGAGI (reference sequence). CDR3 coding DNA: TGTGCCAGCAGTTACTCAGCGGACCAAGAGACCCAGTACTTC. Residues: CASSYSADQETQYF.